This is a list of T cell receptor beta chains from one sample in a study of T cells in localized non-small cell lung cancer. Assay: immunoSEQ multiplex PCR; the TCRdb copy retains only in-frame clones and omits some. The table has fewer than 50,000 clones, roughly 84% seen once. Here the sequenced sample was PBMCs, taken before any cancer treatment. The source of these receptors is a man aged 35 to 69 with stage II lung adenocarcinoma. The CDR3 runs from the conserved cysteine through the conserved F or W. A D gene is named only where the DNA matches it firmly. Only some rows state a clone size, as once, few, many or a class for expanded clones.

d_call	clone_size	v_call	j_call	cdr3_nt	cdr3_aa
.	.	TRBV5-4	TRBJ2-4	TGTGCCAGCAGCTTGACGGGGAACATTCAGTACTTC	CASSLTGNIQYF
TRBD1	.	TRBV4-2	TRBJ2-7	TGTGCCAGCAGCCATGGGGGCAGCGACAGGGGGCACTACGAGCAGTACTTC	CASSHGGSDRGHYEQYF
.	.	TRBV7-9	TRBJ2-1	TGTGCCAGCAGCTTAGCGTCAGGGGGGGGATGGCCTGATGAGCAGTTCTTC	CASSLASGGGWPDEQFF
.	.	TRBV27	TRBJ1-2	TGTGCCAGCAGTTTGGAAGAAGATTGTTGTGGCTACACCTTC	CASSLEEDCCGYTF
TRBD1	.	TRBV2	TRBJ1-2	TGTGCCAGCAGTTCCCCATCACACCGGGACAGGGAGCTGTCTAACTATGGCTACACCTTC	CASSSPSHRDRELSNYGYTF
.	.	TRBV4-2	TRBJ1-6	TGTGCCAGCAGCCTCGAGCCCGAATGGAGTTCACCCCTCCACTTT	CASSLEPEWSSPLHF
TRBD1	.	TRBV11-2	TRBJ1-1	TGTGCCAGCAGTTCCCAACAGGGGGGCACTGAAGCTTTCTTT	CASSSQQGGTEAFF
.	.	TRBV10-3	TRBJ1-5	TGTGCCATCAGTGAGTCGAAAGATCAGCCCCAGCATTTT	CAISESKDQPQHF
.	few	TRBV19	TRBJ2-1	TGTGCCAGTAGCCAAATAACGAGCTCCTACAATGAGCAGTTCTTC	CASSQITSSYNEQFF
.	.	TRBV4-2	TRBJ2-6	TGTGCCAGCAGCCAAGAGGGAGGGGGCCCACCTGGGGCCAACGTCCTGACTTTC	CASSQEGGGPPGANVLTF
.	.	TRBV28	TRBJ1-5	TGTGCCAGCAGTTTACCCCGGGGGGGTACTAAGCCCCAGCATTTT	CASSLPRGGTKPQHF
.	.	TRBV5-4	TRBJ2-5	TGTGCCAGCAGCTCTCTGCGGGGAGAGACCCAGTACTTC	CASSSLRGETQYF
.	.	TRBV5-1	TRBJ2-7	TGCGCCAGCAGCTTCGGGACACAGTACGAGCAGTACTTC	CASSFGTQYEQYF
.	.	TRBV2	TRBJ2-7	TGTGCCAGCAGTGAAAGGGCCTACGAGCAGTACTTC	CASSERAYEQYF
.	.	TRBV7-8	TRBJ1-3	TGTGCCAGCAGCTTAGGTACAGGGAGAACTGGAAACACCATATATTTT	CASSLGTGRTGNTIYF
.	.	TRBV27	TRBJ1-6	TGTGCCAGCAGTCTCCAGGGTAATTCACCCCTCCACTTT	CASSLQGNSPLHF
.	.	TRBV21-1	TRBJ1-5	TGTGCCAGCAGCAAAGGGGGGACCAATCAGCCCCAGCATTTT	CASSKGGTNQPQHF
.	few	TRBV27	TRBJ2-2	TGTGCCAGCAAGGGTACAAGCGGTCTCACCGGGGAGCTGTTTTTT	CASKGTSGLTGELFF
.	.	TRBV6-1	TRBJ2-5	TGTGCCAGCAGTGAATCGGCCCCCACGATAGGGACCCAGTACTTC	CASSESAPTIGTQYF
.	few	TRBV6-5	TRBJ1-3	TGTGCCAGCAGACAGAATGGAAACACCATATATTTT	CASRQNGNTIYF
TRBD1	.	TRBV7-3	TRBJ2-5	TGTGCCAGCAGCTTAAGTGGACAGGCTCCTAGTGCCCAGTACTTC	CASSLSGQAPSAQYF
.	.	TRBV5-3	TRBJ2-7	TGTGCCAGAAGCTTGTCTAAGGGCAGGAGATCCTACGAGCAGTACTTC	CARSLSKGRRSYEQYF
.	.	TRBV19	TRBJ2-1	TGTGCCAGTAGTATAGACGGGTTTTTGAGCTCCTACAATGAGCAGTTCTTC	CASSIDGFLSSYNEQFF
.	.	TRBV7-2	TRBJ2-1	TGTGCCAGCAGCTTAGGGGCTGGCCTGAATGAGCAGTTCTTC	CASSLGAGLNEQFF
TRBD2	once	TRBV7-2	TRBJ2-2	TGTGCCAGCAGCTTAGCGGGGGGGAGCACCGGGGAGCTGTTTTTT	CASSLAGGSTGELFF
.	.	TRBV6-1	TRBJ1-1	TGTGCCAGCCAGGTGAACACTGAAGCTTTCTTT	CASQVNTEAFF
TRBD1	.	TRBV6-6	TRBJ2-7	TGTGCCAGCAGCACAGGGGGCTTCTCCTACGAGCAGTACTTC	CASSTGGFSYEQYF
.	.	TRBV5-1	TRBJ2-1	TGCGCCAGCAGCATGGACAGCTACAATGAGCAGTTCTTC	CASSMDSYNEQFF
.	.	TRBV5-4	TRBJ2-1	TGTGCCAGCAGGGAGGGGGGCCGAGGGCAGTTCTTC	CASREGGRGQFF
TRBD1	.	TRBV30	TRBJ1-4	TGTGCCTGGAGTGGACAGGGGATTGAAAAACTGTTTTTT	CAWSGQGIEKLFF
.	.	TRBV28	TRBJ1-1	TGTGCCAGCAGTTCTCTGGAGGGCGGATTTCCTGAAGCTTTCTTT	CASSSLEGGFPEAFF
.	.	TRBV6-5	TRBJ2-7	TGTGCCAGCAGTTACTCGGGCGGGGCAGCCTACGAGCAGTACTTC	CASSYSGGAAYEQYF
.	.	TRBV10-3	TRBJ2-3	TGTGCCACCGGACTGCAAAAGGGTGGCACAGATACGCAGTATTTT	CATGLQKGGTDTQYF
.	.	TRBV6-5	TRBJ2-7	TGTGCCAGCGGCGCGGATGCGGGATCCTCCTACGAGCAGTACTTC	CASGADAGSSYEQYF
.	.	TRBV28	TRBJ1-6	TGTGCCAGCCGGCAGTACTATAATTCACCCCTCCACTTT	CASRQYYNSPLHF
TRBD2	.	TRBV4-3	TRBJ2-3	TGCGCCAGCAGCCAGACGTTACGGACTAGCACCGGGGCAGATACGCAGTATTTT	CASSQTLRTSTGADTQYF